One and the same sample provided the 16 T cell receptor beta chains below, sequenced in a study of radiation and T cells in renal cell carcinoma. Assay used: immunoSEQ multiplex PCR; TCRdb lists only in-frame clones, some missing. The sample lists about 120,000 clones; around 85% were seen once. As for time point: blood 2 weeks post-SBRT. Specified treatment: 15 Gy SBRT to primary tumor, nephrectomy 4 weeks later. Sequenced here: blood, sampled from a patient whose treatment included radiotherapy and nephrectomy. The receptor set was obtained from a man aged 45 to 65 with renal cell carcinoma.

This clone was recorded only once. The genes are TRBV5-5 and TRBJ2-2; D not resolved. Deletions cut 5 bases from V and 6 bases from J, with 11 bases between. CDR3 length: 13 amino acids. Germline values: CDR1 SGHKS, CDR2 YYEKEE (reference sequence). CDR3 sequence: CASRRPQSGELFF. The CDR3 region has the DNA TGTGCCAGCAGGCGCCCCCAATCCGGGGAGCTGTTTTTT.

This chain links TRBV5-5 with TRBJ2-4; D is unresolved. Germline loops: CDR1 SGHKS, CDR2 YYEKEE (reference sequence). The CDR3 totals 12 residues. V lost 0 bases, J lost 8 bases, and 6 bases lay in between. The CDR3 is CASSLVWDIQYF. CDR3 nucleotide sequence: TGTGCCAGCAGCTTGGTCTGGGACATTCAGTACTTC.

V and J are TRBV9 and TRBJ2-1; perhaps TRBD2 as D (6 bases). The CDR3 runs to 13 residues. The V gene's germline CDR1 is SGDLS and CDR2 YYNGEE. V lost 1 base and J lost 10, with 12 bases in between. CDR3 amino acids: CASSVSGRGEQFF. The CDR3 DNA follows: TGTGCCAGCAGCGTATCAGGGCGGGGAGAGCAGTTCTTC.

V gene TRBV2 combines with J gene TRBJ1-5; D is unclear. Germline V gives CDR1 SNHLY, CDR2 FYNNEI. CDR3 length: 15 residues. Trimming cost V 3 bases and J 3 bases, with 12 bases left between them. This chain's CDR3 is CASSDMGGNNQPQHF. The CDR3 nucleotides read TGTGCCAGCAGTGACATGGGAGGAAACAATCAGCCCCAGCATTTT.

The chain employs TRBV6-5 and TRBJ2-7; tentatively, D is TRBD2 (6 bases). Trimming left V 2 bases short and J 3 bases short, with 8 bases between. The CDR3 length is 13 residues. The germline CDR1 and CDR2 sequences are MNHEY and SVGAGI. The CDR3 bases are TGTGCCAGCAGTTACCGGACTAACTACGAGCAGTACTTC. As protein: CASSYRTNYEQYF.

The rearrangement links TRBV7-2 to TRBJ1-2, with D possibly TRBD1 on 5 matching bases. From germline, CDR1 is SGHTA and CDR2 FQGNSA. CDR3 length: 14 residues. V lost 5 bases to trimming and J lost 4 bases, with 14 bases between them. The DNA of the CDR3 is TGTGCCAGCAGCCGATTTGACAGTCCCTATGGCTACACCTTC. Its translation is CASSRFDSPYGYTF.

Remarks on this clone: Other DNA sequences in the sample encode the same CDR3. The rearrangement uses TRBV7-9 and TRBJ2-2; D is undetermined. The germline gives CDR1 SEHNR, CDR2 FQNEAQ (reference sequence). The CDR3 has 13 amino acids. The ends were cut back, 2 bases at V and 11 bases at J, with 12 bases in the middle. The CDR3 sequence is CASSLYDVGELFF. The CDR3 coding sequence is TGTGCCAGCAGCTTATACGATGTAGGAGAGCTGTTTTTT.

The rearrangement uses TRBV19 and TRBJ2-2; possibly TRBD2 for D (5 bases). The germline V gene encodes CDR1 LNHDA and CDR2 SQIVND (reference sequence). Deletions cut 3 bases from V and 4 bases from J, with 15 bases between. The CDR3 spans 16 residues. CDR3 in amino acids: CASSISPGKLTGELFF. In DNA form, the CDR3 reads TGTGCCAGTAGTATCTCACCGGGAAAACTCACCGGGGAGCTGTTTTTT. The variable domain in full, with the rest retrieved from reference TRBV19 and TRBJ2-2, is DGGITQSPKYLFRKEGQNVTLSCEQNLNHDAMYWYRQDPGQGLRLIYYSQIVNDFQKGDIAEGYSVSREKKESFPLTVTSAQKNPTAFYLCASSISPGKLTGELFFGEGSRLTVL.

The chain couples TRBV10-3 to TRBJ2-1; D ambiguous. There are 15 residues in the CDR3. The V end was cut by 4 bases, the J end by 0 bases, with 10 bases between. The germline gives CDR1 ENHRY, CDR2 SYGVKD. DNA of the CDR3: TGTGCCATCAGTGGATCAACCCCCTCCTACAATGAGCAGTTCTTC. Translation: CAISGSTPSYNEQFF.

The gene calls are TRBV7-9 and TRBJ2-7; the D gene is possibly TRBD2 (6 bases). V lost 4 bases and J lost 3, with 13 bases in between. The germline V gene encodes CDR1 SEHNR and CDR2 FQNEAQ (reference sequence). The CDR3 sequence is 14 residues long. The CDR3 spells CASSSSGTVYEQYF. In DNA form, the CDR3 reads TGTGCCAGCAGCTCCTCCGGGACTGTCTACGAGCAGTACTTC. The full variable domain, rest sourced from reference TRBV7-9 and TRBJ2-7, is DTGVSQNPRHKITKRGQNVTFRCDPISEHNRLYWYRQTLGQGPEFLTYFQNEAQLEKSRLLSDRFSAERPKGSFSTLEIQRTEQGDSAMYLCASSSSGTVYEQYFGPGTRLTVT.

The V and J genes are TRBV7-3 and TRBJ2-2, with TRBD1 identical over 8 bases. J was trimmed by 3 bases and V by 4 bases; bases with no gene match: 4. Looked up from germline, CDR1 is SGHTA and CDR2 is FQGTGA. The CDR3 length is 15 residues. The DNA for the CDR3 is TGTGCCAGCAGCTCCGGGACAGGACACACCGGGGAGCTGTTTTTT. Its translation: CASSSGTGHTGELFF.

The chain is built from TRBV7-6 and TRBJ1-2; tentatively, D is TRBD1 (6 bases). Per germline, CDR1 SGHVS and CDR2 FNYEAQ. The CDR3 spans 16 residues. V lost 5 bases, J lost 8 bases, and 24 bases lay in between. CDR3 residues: CASSPTRDRTTGGYTF. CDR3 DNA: TGTGCCAGCAGCCCCACCCGAGACAGGACGACGGGGGGCTACACCTTC.

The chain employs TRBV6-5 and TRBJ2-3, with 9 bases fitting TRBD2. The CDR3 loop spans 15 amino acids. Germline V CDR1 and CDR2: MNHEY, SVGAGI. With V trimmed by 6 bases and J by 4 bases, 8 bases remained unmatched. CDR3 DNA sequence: TGTGCCAGCAGCCCGGGGCTAGCGGGGTCAGATACGCAGTATTTT. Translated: CASSPGLAGSDTQYF.

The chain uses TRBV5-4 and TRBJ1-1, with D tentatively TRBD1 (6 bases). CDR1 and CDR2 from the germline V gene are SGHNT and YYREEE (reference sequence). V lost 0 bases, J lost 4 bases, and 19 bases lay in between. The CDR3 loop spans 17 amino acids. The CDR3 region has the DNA TGTGCCAGCAGCTTGGGTGGGGGGGCCCGAATATTCACTGAAGCTTTCTTT. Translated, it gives CASSLGGGARIFTEAFF.

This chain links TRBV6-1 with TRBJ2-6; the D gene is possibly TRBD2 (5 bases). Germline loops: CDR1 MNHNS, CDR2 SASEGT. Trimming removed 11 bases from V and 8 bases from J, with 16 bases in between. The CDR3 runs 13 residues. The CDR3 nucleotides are TGTGCCGCAAATACCTGGGAGTCCAACGTCCTGACTTTC. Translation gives CAANTWESNVLTF.

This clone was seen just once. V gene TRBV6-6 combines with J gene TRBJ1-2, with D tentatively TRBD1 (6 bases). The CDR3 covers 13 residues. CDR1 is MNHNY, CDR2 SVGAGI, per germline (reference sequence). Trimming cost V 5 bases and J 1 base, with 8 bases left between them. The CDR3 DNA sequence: TGTGCCAGCAGTGGGACATTTAACTATGGCTACACCTTC. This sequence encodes CASSGTFNYGYTF.